One sample yielded the 20 T cell receptor beta chains listed below, sequenced in a study of Graves' ophthalmopathy and Graves' hyperthyroidism. RNA transcripts were the template, and TCR beta CDR3 regions were amplified from them. An initial RT-PCR round employing HTBI primers preceded a second-round multiplex PCR. TCRdb analysed the multiplex PCR reads with MiXCR anew, one entry per CDR3 protein. The data hold 350,000 to 400,000 distinct CDR3 sequences, with approximately 15% observed a single time. The specimen was peripheral blood. The source is a woman under 30 with stable Graves' hyperthyroidism.

The chain joins TRBV12-3 or TRBV12-4 to TRBJ1-5; no firm D call. The CDR3 consists of 16 residues. The germline V and J ends were trimmed by 0 bases and 0 bases, with 9 bases remaining between them. The CDR3 reads CASSLAPGYSNQPQHF. The DNA for the CDR3 is TGTGCCAGCAGTTTAGCGCCAGGCTATAGCAATCAGCCCCAGCATTTT.

A remark on this clonotype: A much larger clone lies a single base off, so this may be a read error. The chain couples TRBV27 to TRBJ1-2, with D tentatively TRBD1 (6 bases). CDR3 length: 15 residues. Germline values: CDR1 MNHEY, CDR2 SMNVEV (reference sequence). Written as DNA, the CDR3 is TGTGCCAGCATTTTATCGATAATAGGGGGCTATGGCTACACCTTC. Amino acid sequence: CASILSIIGGYGYTF.

This clonotype was counted at least ten times. This rearrangement joins TRBV19 to TRBJ1-1; TRBD1 matches at 9 bases. CDR1 LNHDA and CDR2 SQIVND come from the germline V gene (reference sequence). V gave up 11 bases and J gave up 0 bases; unmatched junction bases: 7. This CDR3 has 14 residues. CDR3 sequence (DNA): TGTGCCTCCCGGGACAGGGAGCTGAACACTGAAGCTTTCTTT. This translates into CASRDRELNTEAFF.

Only a few counts were recorded for this clonotype. V usage is TRBV12-3 or TRBV12-4 and J usage is TRBJ2-7, with 15 bases fitting TRBD2. CDR3 size: 17 residues. J lost 3 bases, V lost 5 bases, and 8 bases had no gene match. The CDR3 DNA reads TGTGCCAGCAGTGGCCGGACTAGCGGGGGGGGTTACTACGAGCAGTACTTC. Translated: CASSGRTSGGGYYEQYF.

The DNA for the CDR3 is TGTGCCAGCACCCCTGGCGGGGCGAACACCGGGGAGCTGTTTTTT. Amino acid sequence: CASTPGGANTGELFF. The genes are TRBV12-3 or TRBV12-4 and TRBJ2-2; weak D call: TRBD2 (6 bases). V gave up 7 bases and J gave up 0 bases, with 12 bases separating them. This CDR3 has 15 residues.

This clonotype was seen repeatedly, ten times or more. The chain joins TRBV15 to TRBJ1-1; D ambiguous. CDR3 length: 13 amino acids. V was cut by 8 bases and J by 1 base, with 11 bases left in between. Germline CDR1 is LNHNV and CDR2 is YYDKDF (reference sequence). CDR3 DNA: TGTGCCACCTCCGGCGGGCCGAACACTGAAGCTTTCTTT. Translating it yields CATSGGPNTEAFF.

This clonotype was counted at least ten times. V and J are TRBV6-4 and TRBJ2-7, with a possible D match to TRBD2 (7 bases). The CDR3 covers 20 residues. Trimming cost V 8 bases and J 0 bases, with 32 bases left between them. Germline CDR1 and CDR2: MRHNA and SNTAGT. CDR3: CASGFWDTGPLREASYEQYF. Written as DNA, the CDR3 is TGTGCCAGCGGGTTTTGGGACACGGGACCTCTTCGGGAGGCCTCCTACGAGCAGTACTTC.

This clonotype was detected ten times or more. CDR3 sequence (DNA): TGTGCCAGCAGCTTACGGGTTAGCGGGGCCGTACGTGAGACCCAGTACTTC. It is translated as CASSLRVSGAVRETQYF. The chain links TRBV11-2 to TRBJ2-5, with 8 bases matching TRBD2. Trimming cost V 2 bases and J 5 bases; bases outside gene matches: 13. CDR1 SGHAT and CDR2 FQNNGV come from the germline V gene. The CDR3 has 17 amino acids.

Only a few counts were recorded for this clonotype. The V call is TRBV7-3, the J call TRBJ2-7; 9 positions agree with TRBD2. Germline V gene sequence: CDR1 SGHTA, CDR2 FQGTGA. CDR3 size: 16 residues. The J segment lost 3 bases and the V segment lost 1 base, leaving 7 bases of the junction unmatched. This CDR3 reads CASSLNPTSGIYEQYF. CDR3 nucleotide sequence: TGTGCCAGCAGCTTAAACCCGACTAGCGGAATCTACGAGCAGTACTTC.

J is TRBJ2-6 and V is TRBV10-3, with 9 bases identical to TRBD2. From germline, CDR1 is ENHRY and CDR2 SYGVKD. The CDR3 has 18 amino acids. Trimming at V came to 2 bases and at J to 0 bases, leaving 5 bases not matched to a gene. The CDR3 loop reads CAISEGTSSVSGANVLTF. The CDR3 bases are TGTGCCATCAGTGAGGGGACTAGCTCTGTCTCTGGGGCCAACGTCCTGACTTTC.

This clonotype was picked up a small number of times. The V call is TRBV3-1, the J call TRBJ2-2; D might be TRBD1 (5 bases). The CDR3 is 16 amino acids. With 0 bases removed from V and 5 bases from J, the gap between germline ends came to 13 bases. Per the germline V gene, CDR1 is LGHDT and CDR2 is YNNKEL (reference sequence). The CDR3 region is CASSQDRRGRTGELFF. The CDR3 bases are TGTGCCAGCAGCCAAGATCGTAGGGGCAGGACCGGGGAGCTGTTTTTT. The whole variable domain, filled in from reference TRBV3-1 and TRBJ2-2, reads DTAVSQTPKYLVTQMGNDKSIKCEQNLGHDTMYWYKQDSKKFLKIMFSYNNKELIINETVPNRFSPKSPDKAHLNLHINSLELGDSAVYFCASSQDRRGRTGELFFGEGSRLTVL.

There are many counts of this clonotype. The chain combines TRBV4-2 with TRBJ2-7; D is possibly TRBD2 (5 bases). Trimming shortened V by 4 bases and J by 3 bases, and 31 bases separated the two germline ends. CDR3 length: 20 residues. Germline CDR1 reads LGHNA; CDR2 reads YNFKEQ. CDR3 DNA: TGTGCCAGCAGCCCCCTCAGAAGGGTCCGGGATGGGAAAGGTCTCTACGAGCAGTACTTC. It codes for CASSPLRRVRDGKGLYEQYF.

This chain's CDR3 is CASSSRGLKDGYTF. The CDR3 bases are TGTGCCAGCAGTTCCAGGGGGCTTAAGGATGGCTACACCTTC. This sequence joins TRBV12-3 or TRBV12-4 and TRBJ1-2; TRBD1 agrees at 8 bases. The CDR3 runs to 14 residues. The V gene end was trimmed by 4 bases and the J gene end by 6 bases; junction bases not matched to a gene: 7.

The rearrangement links TRBV20-1 to TRBJ1-6, with D unclear. CDR3 length: 13 residues. The germline V gene encodes CDR1 DFQATT and CDR2 SNEGSKA (reference sequence). Deletions cut 0 bases from V and 8 bases from J, with 8 bases between. The CDR3 loop is CSARDGRDSPLHF. The CDR3 bases are TGCAGTGCTAGAGACGGCCGGGATTCACCCCTCCACTTT.

J is TRBJ2-7 and V is TRBV5-1; the match to TRBD2 covers 12 bases. This CDR3 has 14 residues. Per the germline V gene, CDR1 is SGHRS and CDR2 is YFSETQ. The V gene end was trimmed by 6 bases and the J gene end by 6 bases; junction bases not matched to a gene: 7. The CDR3 loop is CASKESSGRAEQYF. The CDR3 nucleotides read TGCGCCAGCAAGGAGTCTAGCGGGAGGGCCGAGCAGTACTTC.

This clonotype has a count of ten or more. The rearrangement uses TRBV2 and TRBJ1-2, with D unclear. The CDR3 is 13 residues long. V shed 2 bases and J shed 5 bases, with 9 bases lying between them. In germline, CDR1 is SNHLY, CDR2 FYNNEI. The CDR3 region has the DNA TGTGCCAGCAGTGAAACGGCTTCTTATGGCTACACCTTC. This translates into CASSETASYGYTF.

This clonotype was seen ten or more times. The V call is TRBV6-5, the J call TRBJ1-2; 8 bases agree with TRBD1. This CDR3 spans 16 amino acids. Germline V gene sequence: CDR1 MNHEY, CDR2 SVGAGI. The trim removed 2 bases at V and 6 bases at J, leaving 11 bases unmatched. The CDR3 loop reads CASSYLITLGQDGYTF. The CDR3 nucleotides are TGTGCCAGCAGTTACCTAATTACCCTGGGACAGGATGGCTACACCTTC.

This clonotype was counted ten times or more. This rearrangement joins TRBV11-3 to TRBJ2-7; no clear D gene. V lost 3 bases and J 3 bases, leaving 9 bases between the germline ends. The CDR3 contains 13 residues. Germline V lookup: CDR1 SGHNT, CDR2 YENEEA. The CDR3 reads CASSFDLSYEQYF. CDR3 in DNA: TGTGCCAGCAGCTTCGACCTCAGCTACGAGCAGTACTTC.

This clonotype was observed many times. The chain uses TRBV6-1 and TRBJ1-1, with 7 bases matching TRBD1. From germline, CDR1 is MNHNS and CDR2 SASEGT. The CDR3 contains 14 residues. V lost 6 bases and J lost 0; bases outside the gene matches: 4. The CDR3 region is CASRSGTVNTEAFF. CDR3 sequence (DNA): TGTGCCAGCAGATCCGGGACAGTGAACACTGAAGCTTTCTTT.

This clonotype appeared many times. V usage is TRBV6-5 and J usage is TRBJ1-2, with 7 bases aligning to TRBD1. Germline CDR1 MNHEY, CDR2 SVGAGI. This CDR3 has 14 amino acids. The V gene end was trimmed by 2 bases and the J gene end by 5 bases; junction bases not matched to a gene: 5. The DNA for the CDR3 is TGTGCCAGCAGTTACAGCCAGGGGGGATATGGCTACACCTTC. Its translation: CASSYSQGGYGYTF.